Listed here are 27 T cell receptor beta chains from one sample, sequenced in a study of blood T cell repertoires in COVID-19. TCRdb's table, derived via immunoSEQ multiplex PCR, lists solely in-frame clones and lacks some. The table lists approximately 100,000 clones, about 85% of them singletons. Sequenced material: peripheral blood. These receptors were obtained from a man in his fifties or sixties with acute or convalescent COVID-19.

This clone has just one count. The V gene is TRBV9, the J gene TRBJ1-3; TRBD1 is a possible D gene (6 bases). Trimming stripped 5 bases from V and 0 bases from J, with 9 bases between. Germline CDR1 is SGDLS and CDR2 is YYNGEE. The CDR3 totals 14 residues. The CDR3 coding sequence is TGTGCCAGCAGGGACAGCGACTCTGGAAACACCATATATTTT. Amino acid sequence: CASRDSDSGNTIYF.

The J gene is TRBJ1-6, the V gene TRBV5-6; unclear D gene. The CDR3 has 15 residues. CDR1 and CDR2 (germline): SGHDT, YYEEEE. Trimming stripped 0 bases from V and 7 bases from J, with 11 bases between. The DNA for the CDR3 is TGTGCCAGCAGCTTGGTTCCAGGTGGAAATTCACCCCTCCACTTT. Protein: CASSLVPGGNSPLHF.

This clone appeared many times. The genes are TRBV7-9 and TRBJ1-3; no definite D call. Germline values: CDR1 SEHNR, CDR2 FQNEAQ (reference sequence). This CDR3 has 14 residues. V dropped 6 bases and J dropped 0 bases, with 9 bases sitting between them. The CDR3 nucleotides read TGTGCCAGCAGTTTTTATTCCTCTGGAAACACCATATATTTT. Translating it yields CASSFYSSGNTIYF. The full variable domain, its missing parts supplied by reference TRBV7-9 and TRBJ1-3, is DTGVSQNPRHKITKRGQNVTFRCDPISEHNRLYWYRQTLGQGPEFLTYFQNEAQLEKSRLLSDRFSAERPKGSFSTLEIQRTEQGDSAMYLCASSFYSSGNTIYFGEGSWLTVV.

The V and J genes are TRBV28 and TRBJ2-1; 12 bases match TRBD1. Per the germline V gene, CDR1 is MDHEN and CDR2 is SYDVKM. With 5 bases clipped from V and 2 bases from J, the junction kept 10 bases outside the gene matches. The CDR3 is 18 amino acids. The CDR3 DNA reads as TGTGCCAGCAGTGGGGACAGGGGGCGCATAGGAACCTACAATGAGCAGTTCTTC. Protein sequence: CASSGDRGRIGTYNEQFF.

The chain uses TRBV4-3 and TRBJ1-2; tentative D call: TRBD1 (6 bases). Germline V gene lookup returns CDR1 LGHNA and CDR2 YSLEER. Trimming took 4 bases from V and 0 from J, leaving 12 bases between them. The CDR3 covers 15 residues. CDR3 residues: CASSPRRGTNYGYTF. The DNA of the CDR3 is TGCGCCAGCAGCCCCCGAAGGGGGACTAACTATGGCTACACCTTC.

This rearrangement joins TRBV28 to TRBJ1-3; 7 bases align to TRBD1. This CDR3 contains 15 residues. J was trimmed by 3 bases and V by 7 bases; bases with no gene match: 9. Germline assignment: CDR1 MDHEN and CDR2 SYDVKM. In DNA, the CDR3 is TGTGCCAGCAACCCAACAGGGGTCGGTGGAAACACCATATATTTT. It translates to CASNPTGVGGNTIYF. The whole variable domain, filled in from reference TRBV28 and TRBJ1-3, reads DVKVTQSSRYLVKRTGEKVFLECVQDMDHENMFWYRQDPGLGLRLIYFSYDVKMKEKGDIPEGYSVSREKKERFSLILESASTNQTSMYLCASNPTGVGGNTIYFGEGSWLTVV.

This chain uses TRBV5-1 with TRBJ2-5, with D possibly TRBD1 on 6 matching bases. This CDR3 spans 13 amino acids. From germline, CDR1 is SGHRS and CDR2 YFSETQ. Trimming left V 4 bases short and J 4 bases short, with 11 bases between. As DNA, the CDR3 is TGCGCCAGCAGCGGGGGCCAGGGAGAGACCCAGTACTTC. As protein: CASSGGQGETQYF.

This clone was counted between two and nine times. The chain is built from TRBV19 and TRBJ1-5; possibly TRBD1 for D (6 bases). The V end was cut by 8 bases, the J end by 2 bases, with 19 bases between. CDR1 is LNHDA and CDR2 is SQIVND in the germline V gene (reference sequence). This CDR3 is 16 amino acids long. The CDR3 reads CASGGAGGGGNQPQHF. CDR3 bases: TGTGCCAGTGGGGGTGCGGGGGGCGGTGGCAATCAGCCCCAGCATTTT.

A few counts support this clone. The V call is TRBV6-5, the J call TRBJ2-7; no clear D gene. Germline V lookup: CDR1 MNHEY, CDR2 SVGAGI. Trimming shortened V by 0 bases and J by 7 bases, and 4 bases separated the two germline ends. There are 11 residues in the CDR3. CDR3 in amino acids: CASSYSREQYF. In DNA, the CDR3 is TGTGCCAGCAGTTACTCGAGGGAGCAGTACTTC.

This chain uses TRBV6-5 with TRBJ2-1; D remains ambiguous. The germline V gene has CDR1 MNHEY and CDR2 SVGAGI. Trimming pared 6 bases from V and 9 bases from J, leaving 12 bases between. This CDR3 is built from 12 residues. This CDR3 reads CASRTVSGEQFF. The CDR3, as DNA: TGTGCCAGCAGGACTGTCTCGGGTGAGCAGTTCTTC.

The chain has TRBV6-2 or TRBV6-3 and TRBJ2-1, with D hard to call. The CDR3 is 15 residues long. The V and J ends lost 2 bases and 3 bases respectively, with 11 bases between them. Germline-derived CDR1 and CDR2 are MNHEY and SVGEGT. DNA for the CDR3: TGTGCCAGCAGTTACGGAGTGGTTATCTACAATGAGCAGTTCTTC. Translation gives CASSYGVVIYNEQFF.

V usage is TRBV9 and J usage is TRBJ1-1; the match to TRBD1 covers 8 bases. With 0 bases clipped from V and 8 bases from J, the junction kept 12 bases outside the gene matches. Germline V gene lookup returns CDR1 SGDLS and CDR2 YYNGEE. CDR3 length: 16 amino acids. The CDR3 loop reads CASSVGRTGGSEEAFF. As DNA, the CDR3 is TGTGCCAGCAGCGTAGGTCGAACAGGGGGGAGTGAGGAAGCTTTCTTT.

This chain uses TRBV5-1 with TRBJ2-2, with 7 positions matching TRBD1. CDR1 and CDR2 from the germline V gene are SGHRS and YFSETQ. V lost 0 bases and J lost 4; bases outside the gene matches: 3. The CDR3 covers 15 residues. The CDR3 is CASSLARQGTGELFF. The DNA for the CDR3 is TGCGCCAGCAGCTTGGCCAGACAGGGCACCGGGGAGCTGTTTTTT.

The rearrangement joins TRBV9 to TRBJ2-3; D might be TRBD1 (6 bases). The CDR3 spans 13 residues. Trimming took 4 bases from V and 5 from J, leaving 11 bases between them. The germline V gene encodes CDR1 SGDLS and CDR2 YYNGEE. CDR3 sequence: CASSRQVEDTQYF. In DNA form, the CDR3 reads TGTGCCAGCAGCAGACAGGTTGAAGATACGCAGTATTTT.

V and J are TRBV4-2 and TRBJ1-1; the match to TRBD1 covers 10 bases. From germline, CDR1 is LGHNA and CDR2 YNFKEQ. Trimming cost V 4 bases and J 5 bases; bases outside gene matches: 4. The length of the CDR3 is 14 residues. The CDR3: CASSLGQGVTEAFF. In DNA form, the CDR3 reads TGTGCCAGCAGCCTCGGACAGGGGGTTACTGAAGCTTTCTTT.

The rearrangement uses TRBV9 and TRBJ2-5; 10 bases match TRBD2. This CDR3 has 15 residues. Looked up from germline, CDR1 is SGDLS and CDR2 is YYNGEE. Trimming cost V 0 bases and J 5 bases; bases outside gene matches: 4. The CDR3 region is CASSVASGSRETQYF. Written as DNA, the CDR3 is TGTGCCAGCAGCGTAGCTAGCGGGAGTAGGGAGACCCAGTACTTC.

This rearrangement joins TRBV19 to TRBJ1-2, with TRBD1 matching over 9 bases. Germline CDR1 is LNHDA and CDR2 is SQIVND (reference sequence). The V gene end was trimmed by 3 bases and the J gene end by 2 bases; junction bases not matched to a gene: 1. This CDR3 region has 14 residues. The CDR3 coding sequence is TGTGCCAGTAGTATCGGACAGGGGAACTATGGCTACACCTTC. Protein: CASSIGQGNYGYTF.

The V and J genes are TRBV9 and TRBJ2-1, with 9 bases matching TRBD2. Trimming took 4 bases from V and 8 from J; bases not matched to a gene: 13. There are 16 residues in the CDR3. The V gene's germline CDR1 is SGDLS and CDR2 YYNGEE. The CDR3: CASSFFSGSRGHEQFF. CDR3 DNA: TGTGCCAGCAGCTTCTTTAGCGGGAGTAGGGGCCATGAGCAGTTCTTC. The full variable domain, with the rest looked up from reference TRBV9 and TRBJ2-1, is DSGVTQTPKHLITATGQRVTLRCSPRSGDLSVYWYQQSLDQGLQFLIQYYNGEERAKGNILERFSAQQFPDLHSELNLSSLELGDSALYFCASSFFSGSRGHEQFFGPGTRLTVL.

This chain connects TRBV7-2 to TRBJ2-7, with D possibly matching TRBD1 (6 bases). CDR1 is SGHTA, CDR2 FQGNSA, per germline. Trimming removed 5 bases at V and 5 bases at J, with 22 bases between. This CDR3 contains 16 residues. CDR3 sequence reads: CASSPLRSARGNEQYF. CDR3 DNA sequence: TGTGCCAGCAGCCCCCTTCGGTCGGCCAGGGGCAACGAGCAGTACTTC.

This chain uses TRBV2 with TRBJ1-4; tentatively, D is TRBD1 (5 bases). The CDR3 runs to 16 residues. V was clipped by 5 bases and J by 2 bases, with 15 bases between them. Germline values: CDR1 SNHLY, CDR2 FYNNEI. The chain's CDR3 is CASSPQQVRTNEKLFF. The CDR3, as DNA: TGTGCCAGCAGTCCCCAACAGGTTCGCACTAATGAAAAACTGTTTTTT.

This rearrangement joins TRBV4-1 to TRBJ2-2; 9 bases line up with TRBD1. The junction had 7 bases not matched to a gene; V was cut back by 4 bases and J by 4 bases. CDR1 and CDR2 (germline): MGHRA, YSYEKL. The CDR3 consists of 16 residues. The CDR3 nucleotides read TGCGCCAGCAGCCGTCAGAGGACAGGGGCCACCGGGGAGCTGTTTTTT. Amino acids: CASSRQRTGATGELFF.

The V and J genes are TRBV18 and TRBJ2-5; D may be TRBD1 (5 bases). V was clipped by 2 bases and J by 2 bases, with 12 bases between them. Germline lookup yields CDR1 KGHSH and CDR2 LQKENI. This CDR3 has 15 amino acids. DNA for the CDR3: TGTGCCAGCTCACCATTTTGGCAGGGACAAGAGACCCAGTACTTC. Its translation is CASSPFWQGQETQYF.

The chain carries TRBV5-1 and TRBJ2-2; TRBD1 matches 10 bases. Germline values: CDR1 SGHRS, CDR2 YFSETQ. The CDR3 covers 14 residues. Trimming took 7 bases from V and 6 from J; bases not matched to a gene: 6. The CDR3 here is CASRTGQGPGELFF. The CDR3 DNA sequence: TGCGCCAGCCGAACGGGACAGGGGCCCGGGGAGCTGTTTTTT. Together with reference TRBV5-1 and TRBJ2-2, the CDR3 gives the full variable domain: KAGVTQTPRYLIKTRGQQVTLSCSPISGHRSVSWYQQTPGQGLQFLFEYFSETQRNKGNFPGRFSGRQFSNSRSEMNVSTLELGDSALYLCASRTGQGPGELFFGEGSRLTVL.

This clone was observed once. This chain connects TRBV4-3 to TRBJ2-5; TRBD1 aligns across 9 bases. After removal of 1 base from V and 5 bases from J, the junction contained 2 bases not matched to a gene. Germline V gives CDR1 LGHNA, CDR2 YSLEER. The CDR3 loop spans 14 amino acids. DNA of the CDR3: TGCGCCAGCAGCCAAGGGACAGGGGAGGAGACCCAGTACTTC. It specifies CASSQGTGEETQYF.

The chain recombines TRBV27 with TRBJ2-6; 11 bases line up with TRBD2. This CDR3 comprises 18 residues. V dropped 3 bases and J dropped 2; count of bases not matched to a gene: 6. Germline values: CDR1 MNHEY, CDR2 SMNVEV (reference sequence). CDR3 in amino acids: CASSFVSSGGAGANVLTF. The CDR3 region has the DNA TGTGCCAGCAGTTTTGTTAGTAGCGGGGGGGCTGGGGCCAACGTCCTGACTTTC.

This clone was detected once. This chain uses TRBV2 with TRBJ2-6, with no clear D. From germline, CDR1 is SNHLY and CDR2 FYNNEI. The CDR3 length is 13 residues. With 7 bases removed from V and 0 bases from J, the gap between germline ends came to 4 bases. The CDR3 loop is CASTISGANVLTF. CDR3 DNA: TGTGCCAGCACCATCTCTGGGGCCAACGTCCTGACTTTC.

V usage is TRBV5-6 and J usage is TRBJ2-3; the D gene is possibly TRBD1 (6 bases). This CDR3 comprises 17 residues. From germline, CDR1 is SGHDT and CDR2 YYEEEE. V was trimmed by 4 bases and J by 1 base, leaving 19 bases between them. The CDR3 DNA reads as TGTGCCAGCAGCAGAGACACAGGGTACGGCCGCACAGATACGCAGTATTTT. Residues: CASSRDTGYGRTDTQYF.